The clone carrying this T cell receptor (delta chain) was seen only a few times. The sample originates from a study of gamma-delta chains in newborns, infants, children. Study background: Microbial exposure reportedly drives polyclonal innate γδ T cell expansion after birth.

TCRdb called clones anew from the reads with CATT. The sample has around 11,000 delta-chain clones; roughly 8% are singletons. Germline CDR1 reads GEAIGNYY; CDR2 reads EKD. J gave up 0 bases and V 3 bases, and 7 bases lay outside the gene matches. The CDR3 has 16 residues. The genes are TRDV2 and TRDJ1; TRDD2 matches at 9 bases. Sequenced input: blood. The source of this sequence is a child who was a newborn, infant or young child, either healthy, febrile or measles-vaccinated (not recorded which). The CDR3 coding sequence is TGTGCCTGTGACCCCCTTCCTACAGCCTACACCGATAAACTCATCTTT. It codes for CACDPLPTAYTDKLIF.